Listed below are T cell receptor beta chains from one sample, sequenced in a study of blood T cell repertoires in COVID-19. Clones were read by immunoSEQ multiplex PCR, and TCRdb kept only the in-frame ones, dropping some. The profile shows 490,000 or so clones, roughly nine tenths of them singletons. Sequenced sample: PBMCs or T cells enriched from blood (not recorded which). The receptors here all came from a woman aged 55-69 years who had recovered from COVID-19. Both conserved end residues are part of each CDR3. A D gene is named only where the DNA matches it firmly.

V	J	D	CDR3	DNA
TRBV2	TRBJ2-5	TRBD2	CASSDSAGVPGTQYF	TGTGCCAGCAGTGATTCAGCGGGGGTTCCTGGGACCCAGTACTTC
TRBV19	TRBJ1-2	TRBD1	CASSPGQDYAGYTF	TGTGCCAGCAGCCCGGGACAGGACTATGCTGGCTACACCTTC
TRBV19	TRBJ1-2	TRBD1	CASSIVGQGSNYGYTF	TGTGCCAGTAGTATAGTGGGACAGGGGTCGAACTATGGCTACACCTTC
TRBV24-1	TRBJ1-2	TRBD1	CATSDSRTGARANYGYTF	TGTGCCACCAGTGATTCGAGGACAGGGGCGAGAGCTAACTATGGCTACACCTTC
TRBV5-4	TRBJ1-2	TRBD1	CASSPDSGQGNYGYTF	TGTGCCAGCAGCCCTGACTCCGGACAGGGCAACTATGGCTACACCTTC
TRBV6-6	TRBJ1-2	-	CASSPRQGNYGYTF	TGTGCCAGCAGTCCCCGTCAGGGTAACTATGGCTACACCTTC
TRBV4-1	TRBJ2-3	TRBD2	CASSLQPTSGASTDTQYF	TGCGCCAGCAGCCTACAACCGACTAGCGGGGCCTCCACAGATACGCAGTATTTT
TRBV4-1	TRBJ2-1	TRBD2	CASSQGLAGGSYNEQFF	TGCGCCAGCAGCCAAGGACTAGCGGGGGGGTCCTACAATGAGCAGTTCTTC
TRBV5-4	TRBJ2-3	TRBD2	CASSSPGGRGTDTQYF	TGTGCCAGCAGCTCCCCGGGGGGGCGGGGCACAGATACGCAGTATTTT
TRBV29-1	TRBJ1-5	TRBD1	CSVLTGFSNQPQHF	TGCAGCGTGCTGACAGGGTTTAGCAATCAGCCCCAGCATTTT
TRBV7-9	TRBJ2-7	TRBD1	CASSPKQGAIGSYEQYF	TGTGCCAGCAGCCCAAAACAGGGGGCGATCGGATCCTACGAGCAGTACTTC
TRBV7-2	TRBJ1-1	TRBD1	CASSLTGGNTEAFF	TGTGCCAGCAGCTTGACAGGGGGGAACACTGAAGCTTTCTTT
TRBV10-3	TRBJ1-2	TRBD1	CAIRDDRGLLYGYTF	TGTGCCATCAGGGACGACAGGGGACTCCTCTATGGCTACACCTTC
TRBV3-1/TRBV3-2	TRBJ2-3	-	CASSQLEGHTQYF	TGTGCCAGCAGCCAACTCGAGGGTCACACGCAGTATTTT
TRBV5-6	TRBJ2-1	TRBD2	CASSFGTSVNNEQFF	TGTGCCAGCAGCTTCGGGACTAGCGTGAACAATGAGCAGTTCTTC
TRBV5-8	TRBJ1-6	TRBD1	CASSLLGTGWSPLHF	TGTGCCAGCAGCTTGCTAGGGACAGGGTGGTCACCCCTCCACTTT
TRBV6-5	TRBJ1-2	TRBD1	CASSDREGYTF	TGTGCCAGCAGCGACAGGGAGGGCTACACCTTC
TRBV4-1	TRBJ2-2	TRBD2	CASSHRPGTSGGANTGELFF	TGCGCCAGCAGCCATCGTCCCGGGACTAGCGGGGGGGCTAACACCGGGGAGCTGTTTTTT
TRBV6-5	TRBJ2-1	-	CASSTVQGMQFF	TGTGCCAGCAGTACCGTTCAGGGCATGCAGTTCTTC